Listed below are T cell receptor beta chains from one sample, sequenced in a study of shared clonotypes between healthy human individuals. TCRdb's table, derived via immunoSEQ multiplex PCR, lists solely in-frame clones and lacks some. Of under 2.5 million clones listed, about 90% are singletons. Sequencing was done on a sample of naive CD4+ T cells from PBMCs. The source is a man between 18 and 29 years old in good health. Some clones in this sample may be carry-over from other donors' samples. CDR3s include the opening cysteine and the closing phenylalanine or tryptophan. A D gene is named only where the DNA matches it firmly. Some rows have no size entry. The others give once, few or many, or a class for an expanded clone.

j_call d_call v_call clone_size cdr3_aa cdr3_nt
TRBJ2-1 - TRBV11-2 - CASSPPGRFEGYNEQFF TGTGCCAGCAGCCCCCCCGGGCGCTTTGAGGGGTACAATGAGCAGTTCTTC
TRBJ2-7 - TRBV5-1 - CASSLGPGRQGYEQYF TGCGCCAGCAGCTTGGGGCCGGGACGGCAGGGATACGAGCAGTACTTC
TRBJ2-5 - TRBV7-9 - CASSPSSTAQYF TGTGCCAGCAGCCCTAGTAGTACGGCCCAGTACTTC
TRBJ2-3 - TRBV19 - CASRRHGTQYF TGTGCCAGTAGGCGGCACGGTACGCAGTATTTT
TRBJ2-4 TRBD1 TRBV28 - CASSLTTGTVHKNIQYF TGTGCCAGCAGTCTCACTACCGGGACAGTACACAAAAACATTCAGTACTTC
TRBJ2-4 TRBD2 TRBV10-3 - CASAGGNIQYF TGTGCCTCCGCCGGGGGGAACATTCAGTACTTC
TRBJ2-1 - TRBV5-5 - CASSLNNGAYNEQFF TGTGCCAGCAGCTTGAATAACGGAGCCTACAATGAGCAGTTCTTC
TRBJ1-1 TRBD1 TRBV18 - CASSPRQGARGNTEAFF TGTGCCAGCTCACCAAGACAGGGGGCGAGAGGAAACACTGAAGCTTTCTTT
TRBJ2-2 - TRBV15 - CATSREPEGELFF TGTGCCACCAGCAGAGAGCCCGAGGGGGAGCTGTTTTTT
TRBJ1-5 - TRBV10-1 - CAEKGRGGGQPQHF TGCGCCGAAAAAGGAAGGGGAGGGGGTCAGCCCCAGCATTTT
TRBJ2-2 - TRBV7-6 - CASSLRPDSGGELFF TGTGCCAGCAGCCTCCGCCCTGATAGCGGCGGGGAGCTGTTTTTT
TRBJ2-3 - TRBV7-3 - CASSPGTSATDTQYF TGTGCCAGCAGCCCTGGGACTTCTGCGACAGATACGCAGTATTTT
TRBJ2-7 - TRBV10-1 few CASSQGTEQYF TGCGCCAGCAGTCAAGGCACCGAGCAGTACTTC
TRBJ2-3 - TRBV5-1 - CASSLAVDLTDTQYF TGCGCCAGCAGCTTGGCGGTAGACCTCACAGATACGCAGTATTTT
TRBJ1-1 TRBD1 TRBV11-2 - CASSSSGQHLTEAFF TGTGCCAGCAGCTCCTCGGGACAGCATCTCACTGAAGCTTTCTTT
TRBJ2-5 - TRBV6-1 - CASMREKTQYF TGTGCCAGCATGAGGGAGAAGACCCAGTACTTC